This entry concerns a single T cell receptor beta chain. This sample was included in a study of cytomegalovirus exposure and HLA in healthy donors. Across the study: The 120 or so validation repertoires were produced on the same platform as the roughly 690 repertoires of the first cohort. This was reported in a later analysis.

Generated by immunoSEQ multiplex PCR, the TCRdb table keeps only in-frame clones and is missing some. The data hold approximately 280,000 clones, with 86% observed a single time. Germline V gene lookup returns CDR1 GTSNPN and CDR2 SVGIG (reference sequence). CDR3 length equals 12 residues. V was clipped by 8 bases and J by 3 bases, with 14 bases between them. Sequencing input: PBMCs. V and J are TRBV30 and TRBJ2-7; perhaps TRBD2 as D (6 bases). This clonotype was obtained from a woman under 30 in good health and CMV-seronegative. In DNA, the CDR3 is TGTGCCGCCCGGGAGATGAACTACGAGCAGTACTTC. Translating it yields CAAREMNYEQYF.